What follows are 5 T cell receptor beta chains derived from one specimen sequenced in a study of spatial heterogeneity in lung cancer. Findings of the study overall: Tumor mutation count correlated with how many alpha and beta TCRs expanded intratumorally.

Time point here: sample taken at primary tumor resection. No cognate antigen is known for these TCRs. A single record per CDR3 protein comes from TCRdb applying MiXCR to the 5' RACE reads. The table lists some 15,000 distinct CDR3 sequences, approximately 4.5% of them singletons. The sequencing used lung tumor tissue, collected at surgery. All receptors derive from a female donor with early-stage non-small cell lung cancer.

Ten or more counts support this clonotype. The chain couples TRBV6-5 to TRBJ1-2; weak D call: TRBD1 (6 bases). Germline V gene sequence: CDR1 MNHEY, CDR2 SVGAGI. This CDR3 comprises 15 residues. V dropped 4 bases and J dropped 2 bases, with 14 bases sitting between them. The CDR3 region is CASSFTTGTNYGYTF. The CDR3 DNA sequence: TGTGCCAGCAGTTTCACTACCGGGACAAACTATGGCTACACCTTC.

This clonotype has at least ten counts. The V and J genes are TRBV28 and TRBJ2-1, with a tentative D call TRBD2 (6 bases). The CDR3 length is 17 residues. Germline V CDR1 and CDR2: MDHEN, SYDVKM. V shed 4 bases and J shed 3 bases, with 19 bases lying between them. The DNA of the CDR3 is TGTGCCAGCAGTTCCCCTGGGGGGACCTATAACTACAATGAGCAGTTCTTC. Translating it yields CASSSPGGTYNYNEQFF.

This clonotype came up many times. The rearrangement links TRBV5-1 to TRBJ2-3; no reliable D call. The V gene's germline CDR1 is SGHRS and CDR2 YFSETQ. Trimming left V 4 bases short and J 0 bases short, with 6 bases between. The CDR3 is 13 residues long. CDR3: CASSGPSTDTQYF. CDR3 bases: TGCGCCAGCAGCGGACCTAGCACAGATACGCAGTATTTT. The full variable domain, rest sourced from reference TRBV5-1 and TRBJ2-3, is KAGVTQTPRYLIKTRGQQVTLSCSPISGHRSVSWYQQTPGQGLQFLFEYFSETQRNKGNFPGRFSGRQFSNSRSEMNVSTLELGDSALYLCASSGPSTDTQYFGPGTRLTVL.

This clonotype was found many times. The V call is TRBV6-5, the J call TRBJ2-3, with 8 bases that match TRBD2. Germline V lookup: CDR1 MNHEY, CDR2 SVGAGI. The CDR3 extends over 15 amino acids. With 10 bases clipped from V and 4 bases from J, the junction kept 13 bases outside the gene matches. CDR3 nucleotides: TGTGCCACGAACCCCGGGGGGGGGCCCGCAGATACGCAGTATTTT. Protein: CATNPGGGPADTQYF.

Worth noting for this clonotype: Without the conserved terminal phenylalanine or tryptophan, this CDR3 likely stems from a read error. This chain uses TRBV3-1 with TRBJ2-5; tentative D call: TRBD2 (5 bases). V gave up 1 base and J gave up 5 bases, with 17 bases separating them. The CDR3 sequence is 16 residues long. CDR1 and CDR2 (germline): LGHDT, YNNKEL (reference sequence). This chain's CDR3 is CASSQGFGVADETQYS. The CDR3 region has the DNA TGTGCCAGCAGCCAAGGGTTCGGGGTGGCTGACGAGACCCAGTACTCC.